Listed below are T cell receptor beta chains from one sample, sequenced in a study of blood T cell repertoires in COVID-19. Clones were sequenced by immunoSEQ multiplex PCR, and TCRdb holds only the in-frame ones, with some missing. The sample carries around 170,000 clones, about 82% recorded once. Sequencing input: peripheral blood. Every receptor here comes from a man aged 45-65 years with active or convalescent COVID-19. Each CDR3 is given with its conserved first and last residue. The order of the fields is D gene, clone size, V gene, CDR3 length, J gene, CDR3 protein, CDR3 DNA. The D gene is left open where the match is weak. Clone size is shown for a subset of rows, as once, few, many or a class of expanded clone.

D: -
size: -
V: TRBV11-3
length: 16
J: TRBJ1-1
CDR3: CASSLGTSEWDTEAFF
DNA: TGTGCCAGCAGCTTAGGGACATCAGAGTGGGACACTGAAGCTTTCTTT

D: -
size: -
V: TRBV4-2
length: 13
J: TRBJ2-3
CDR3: CASGSGNTDTQYF
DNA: TGTGCCAGCGGGAGTGGAAATACAGATACGCAGTATTTT

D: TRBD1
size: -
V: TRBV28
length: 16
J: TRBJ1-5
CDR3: CASSLTGTGSNQPQHF
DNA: TGTGCCAGCAGTCTTACCGGGACAGGGAGCAATCAGCCCCAGCATTTT

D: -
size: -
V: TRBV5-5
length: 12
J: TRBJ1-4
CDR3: CASSLEDQKLFF
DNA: TGTGCCAGCAGCCTCGAGGATCAAAAACTGTTTTTT

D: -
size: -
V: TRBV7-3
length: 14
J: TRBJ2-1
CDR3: CASSLTPAGNEQFF
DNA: TGTGCCAGCAGCCTCACCCCGGCGGGCAATGAGCAGTTCTTC

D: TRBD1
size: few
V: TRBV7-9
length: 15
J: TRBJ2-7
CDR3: CASSVSGTGDHEQYF
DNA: TGTGCCAGCAGCGTCTCCGGGACAGGGGACCACGAGCAGTACTTC

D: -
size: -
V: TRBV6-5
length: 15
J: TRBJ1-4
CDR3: CASRVQTSTNEKLFF
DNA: TGTGCCAGCAGAGTTCAAACTTCAACTAATGAAAAACTGTTTTTT

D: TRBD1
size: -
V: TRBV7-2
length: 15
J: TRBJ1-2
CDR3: CASSLAGQNNYGYTF
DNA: TGTGCCAGCAGCTTAGCGGGACAGAATAACTATGGCTACACCTTC

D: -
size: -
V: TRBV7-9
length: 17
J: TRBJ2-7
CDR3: CASSPPSGGDRVYEQYF
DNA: TGTGCCAGCAGCCCCCCATCCGGGGGGGACAGGGTATACGAGCAGTACTTC

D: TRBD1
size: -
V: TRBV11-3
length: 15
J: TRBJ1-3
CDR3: CASSEQGAVGNTIYF
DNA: TGTGCCAGCAGCGAACAGGGGGCAGTTGGAAACACCATATATTTT

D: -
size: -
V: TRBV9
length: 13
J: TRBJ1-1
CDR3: CASSVETETEAFF
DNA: TGTGCCAGCAGCGTAGAGACAGAAACTGAAGCTTTCTTT

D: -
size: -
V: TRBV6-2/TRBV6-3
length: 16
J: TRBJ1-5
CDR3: CASSYSHRVVNQPQHF
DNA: TGTGCCAGCAGTTACTCTCACAGGGTCGTGAATCAGCCCCAGCATTTT

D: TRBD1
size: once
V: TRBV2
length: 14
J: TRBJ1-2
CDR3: CASRDMTGNYGYTF
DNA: TGTGCCAGCAGGGATATGACAGGGAACTATGGCTACACCTTC

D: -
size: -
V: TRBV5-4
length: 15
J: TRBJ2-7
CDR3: CASSLGSGEAYEQYF
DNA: TGTGCCAGCAGCTTGGGGTCGGGAGAAGCCTACGAGCAGTACTTC

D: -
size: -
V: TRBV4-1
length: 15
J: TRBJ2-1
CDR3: CASSQGDRPYNEQFF
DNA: TGCGCCAGCAGCCAAGGCGACAGACCATACAATGAGCAGTTCTTC

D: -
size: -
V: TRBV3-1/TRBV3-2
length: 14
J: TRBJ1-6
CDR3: CASSARQSLSPLHF
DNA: TGTGCCAGCAGCGCCCGACAGAGTCTTTCACCCCTCCACTTT

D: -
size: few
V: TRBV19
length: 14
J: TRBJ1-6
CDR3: CASSILGEDSPLHF
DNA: TGTGCCAGTAGTATACTTGGGGAGGATTCACCCCTCCACTTT

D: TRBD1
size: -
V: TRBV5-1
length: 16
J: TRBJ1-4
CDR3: CASRQGGVATNEKLFF
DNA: TGCGCCAGTAGACAGGGGGGTGTCGCAACTAATGAAAAACTGTTTTTT

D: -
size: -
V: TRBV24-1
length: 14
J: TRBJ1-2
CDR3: CATSESGRSYGYTF
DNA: TGTGCCACCAGTGAGTCGGGAAGAAGCTATGGCTACACCTTC

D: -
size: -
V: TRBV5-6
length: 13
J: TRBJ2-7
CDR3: CASSPGQSYEQYF
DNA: TGTGCCAGCAGTCCCGGACAGTCTTACGAGCAGTACTTC

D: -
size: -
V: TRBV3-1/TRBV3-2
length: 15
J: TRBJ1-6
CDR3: CASTQTRGHNSPLHF
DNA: TGTGCCAGCACCCAAACGAGGGGACACAATTCACCCCTCCACTTT

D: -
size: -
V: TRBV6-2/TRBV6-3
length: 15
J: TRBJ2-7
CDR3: CASSWRRGPSYEQYF
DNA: TGTGCCAGCAGTTGGAGAAGGGGCCCCTCCTACGAGCAGTACTTC

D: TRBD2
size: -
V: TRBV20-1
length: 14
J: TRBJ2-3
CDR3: CSASPSGRADTQYF
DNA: TGCAGTGCTAGTCCCAGCGGGAGGGCAGATACGCAGTATTTT

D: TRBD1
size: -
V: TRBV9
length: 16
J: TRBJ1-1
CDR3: CASSDPGQGATTEAFF
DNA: TGTGCCAGCAGCGATCCGGGACAGGGGGCGACAACTGAAGCTTTCTTT

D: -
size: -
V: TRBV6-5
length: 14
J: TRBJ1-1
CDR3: CASSNGTPNTEAFF
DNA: TGTGCCAGCAGTAACGGGACACCGAACACTGAAGCTTTCTTT

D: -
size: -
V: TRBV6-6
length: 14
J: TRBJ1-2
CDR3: CASSLAGMNYGYTF
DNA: TGTGCCAGCAGTCTGGCAGGGATGAACTATGGCTACACCTTC

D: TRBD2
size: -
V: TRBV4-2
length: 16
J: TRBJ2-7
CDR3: CASSQDDSGVSYEQYF
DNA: TGTGCCAGCAGCCAAGATGATAGCGGGGTCTCCTACGAGCAGTACTTC

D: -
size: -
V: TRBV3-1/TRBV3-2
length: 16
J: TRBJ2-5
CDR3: CASSHDKTRYQETQYF
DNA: TGTGCCAGCAGCCACGACAAGACACGTTACCAAGAGACCCAGTACTTC

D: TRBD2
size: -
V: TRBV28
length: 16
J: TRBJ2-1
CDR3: CASSPLLAGPYNEQFF
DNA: TGTGCCAGCAGTCCCCTACTAGCGGGACCCTACAATGAGCAGTTCTTC

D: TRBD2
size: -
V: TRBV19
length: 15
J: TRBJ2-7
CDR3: CASRELAGATYEQYF
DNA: TGTGCCAGTAGGGAACTAGCGGGAGCCACCTACGAGCAGTACTTC

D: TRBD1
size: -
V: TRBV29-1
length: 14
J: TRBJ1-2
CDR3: CSVVRDRGRGGYTF
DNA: TGCAGCGTTGTCCGGGACAGGGGGCGAGGTGGCTACACCTTC

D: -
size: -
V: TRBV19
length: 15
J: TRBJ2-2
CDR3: CASSGSKAETGELFF
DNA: TGTGCCAGTAGCGGGAGTAAGGCGGAGACCGGGGAGCTGTTTTTT

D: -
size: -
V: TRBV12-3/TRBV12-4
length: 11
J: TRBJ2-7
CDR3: CASSYGGEQYF
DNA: TGTGCCAGCAGTTATGGGGGGGAGCAGTACTTC

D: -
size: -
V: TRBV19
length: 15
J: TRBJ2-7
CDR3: CASSMSHPIPNEQYF
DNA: TGTGCCAGTAGTATGAGTCATCCCATACCCAACGAGCAGTACTTC

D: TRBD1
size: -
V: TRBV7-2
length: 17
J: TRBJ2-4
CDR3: CASSFVGIRDSWNIQYF
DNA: TGTGCCAGCAGCTTTGTGGGGATCCGGGACAGTTGGAACATTCAGTACTTC

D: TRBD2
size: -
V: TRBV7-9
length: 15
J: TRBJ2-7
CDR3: CASSPGGTRIYEQYF
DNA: TGTGCCAGCAGCCCGGGAGGGACTAGGATCTACGAGCAGTACTTC

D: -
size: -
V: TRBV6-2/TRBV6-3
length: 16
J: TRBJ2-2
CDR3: CASSYLGATNTGELFF
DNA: TGTGCCAGCAGTTACCTGGGGGCAACGAACACCGGGGAGCTGTTTTTT

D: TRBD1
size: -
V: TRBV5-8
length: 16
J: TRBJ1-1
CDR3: CASRPGTGGRNTEAFF
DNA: TGTGCCAGCAGACCCGGGACAGGAGGGAGGAACACTGAAGCTTTCTTT

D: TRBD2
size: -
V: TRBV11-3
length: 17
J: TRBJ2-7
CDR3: CASSTSRGSGRLYEQYF
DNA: TGTGCCAGCAGCACCAGCCGGGGTAGCGGGAGGTTGTACGAGCAGTACTTC

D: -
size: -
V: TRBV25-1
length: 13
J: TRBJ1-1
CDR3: CASRRQLNTEAFF
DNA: TGTGCCAGCAGAAGACAGCTGAACACTGAAGCTTTCTTT

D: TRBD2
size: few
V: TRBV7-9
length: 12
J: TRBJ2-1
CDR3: CASSRTRNEQFF
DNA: TGTGCCAGCAGCCGGACTAGAAATGAGCAGTTCTTC

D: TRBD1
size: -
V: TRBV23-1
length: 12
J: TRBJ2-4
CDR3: CAGGTGVNIQYF
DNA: TGCGCGGGGGGGACAGGGGTAAACATTCAGTACTTC

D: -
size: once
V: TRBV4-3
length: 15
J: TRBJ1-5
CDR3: CASSQEDRSNQPQHF
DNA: TGCGCCAGCAGCCAAGAGGACAGAAGCAATCAGCCCCAGCATTTT

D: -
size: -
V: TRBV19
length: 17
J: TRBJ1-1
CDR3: CASSLTGSLFMNTEAFF
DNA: TGTGCCAGTAGCCTTACAGGGTCCCTTTTCATGAACACTGAAGCTTTCTTT

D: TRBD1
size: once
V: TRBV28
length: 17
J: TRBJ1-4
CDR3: CASTTNPGGRGPEKLFF
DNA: TGTGCCAGCACCACGAATCCGGGGGGCAGGGGGCCCGAAAAACTGTTTTTT

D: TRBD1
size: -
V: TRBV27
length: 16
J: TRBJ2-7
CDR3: CASSLSQGQPPGEQYF
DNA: TGTGCCAGCAGTTTATCGCAGGGACAGCCCCCTGGCGAGCAGTACTTC

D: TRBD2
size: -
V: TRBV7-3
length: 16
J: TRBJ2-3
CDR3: CASSPGTSGYTDTQYF
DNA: TGTGCCAGCAGCCCAGGGACTAGCGGTTACACAGATACGCAGTATTTT